Shown below are 13 T cell receptor beta chains from a single sample sequenced in a study of cytomegalovirus exposure and HLA in healthy donors. A multiplex PCR was run with 60 Vbeta primers and 13 Jbeta primers. The protocol was immunoSEQ multiplex PCR, while the TCRdb copy is restricted to in-frame clones and leaves out a portion. The table has 100,000 to 150,000 clones, approximately 80% seen once. Sequences were obtained from PBMCs. These TCRs come from a man in his fifties or sixties in good health and CMV-seronegative.

This chain joins TRBV6-5 and TRBJ1-6, with D possibly TRBD1 on 6 matching bases. The CDR3 contains 15 residues. CDR1 and CDR2 (germline): MNHEY, SVGAGI. V gave up 0 bases and J gave up 7 bases, with 10 bases separating them. CDR3 in amino acids: CASSYSRGGNSPLHF. DNA for the CDR3: TGTGCCAGCAGTTACTCGAGAGGGGGAAATTCACCCCTCCACTTT.

The chain is built from TRBV4-3 and TRBJ1-1; D gene ambiguous. This CDR3 is built from 19 residues. Germline-derived CDR1 and CDR2 are LGHNA and YSLEER. The ends were cut back, 4 bases at V and 0 bases at J, with 24 bases in the middle. The CDR3 nucleotides read TGCGCCAGCAGCCCGAGTCCCTCTCGGAGGGCGGGCATGAACACTGAAGCTTTCTTT. Residues: CASSPSPSRRAGMNTEAFF.

The V gene is TRBV5-1, the J gene TRBJ1-5, with D hard to call. The germline CDR1 and CDR2 sequences are SGHRS and YFSETQ. V was trimmed by 0 bases and J by 6 bases, leaving 16 bases between them. This CDR3 region has 16 residues. CDR3 amino acids: CASSLVPLSGGQPQHF. The CDR3 DNA is TGCGCCAGCAGCTTGGTCCCTTTGAGCGGCGGTCAGCCCCAGCATTTT.

The chain has TRBV5-1 and TRBJ2-3; D is perhaps TRBD2 (6 bases). V gave up 6 bases and J gave up 5 bases, with 19 bases separating them. CDR1 SGHRS and CDR2 YFSETQ come from the germline V gene. The CDR3 loop spans 15 amino acids. In DNA form, the CDR3 reads TGCGCCAGCACCCAGACCCTGGGGGGTTTAGATACGCAGTATTTT. It translates to CASTQTLGGLDTQYF. The complete variable domain, with remaining parts taken from reference TRBV5-1 and TRBJ2-3, reads KAGVTQTPRYLIKTRGQQVTLSCSPISGHRSVSWYQQTPGQGLQFLFEYFSETQRNKGNFPGRFSGRQFSNSRSEMNVSTLELGDSALYLCASTQTLGGLDTQYFGPGTRLTVL.

This sequence joins TRBV6-6 and TRBJ1-1, with 9 bases aligning to TRBD1. With 1 base clipped from V and 7 bases from J, the junction kept 4 bases outside the gene matches. The CDR3 runs 14 residues. Germline CDR1 MNHNY, CDR2 SVGAGI (reference sequence). The CDR3 spells CASSYLGQGNEAFF. CDR3 in DNA: TGTGCCAGCAGTTACTTAGGACAGGGGAATGAAGCTTTCTTT.

The chain has TRBV4-1 and TRBJ1-2; 7 bases agree with TRBD1. J gave up 7 bases and V 1 base, and 6 bases lay outside the gene matches. In germline, CDR1 is MGHRA, CDR2 YSYEKL. The CDR3 totals 14 residues. The CDR3 DNA reads as TGCGCCAGCAGCCAAGGACCGAGGGGGCTTGGCTACACCTTC. Translating gives CASSQGPRGLGYTF.

This chain joins TRBV4-3 and TRBJ2-3, with TRBD1 as a possible D gene (5 bases). In germline, CDR1 is LGHNA, CDR2 YSLEER. The V gene lost 0 bases and the J gene lost 2 bases, with 12 bases spanning the gap. The CDR3 runs to 16 residues. CDR3 loop: CASSQEGVGFTDTQYF. The DNA for the CDR3 is TGCGCCAGCAGCCAAGAAGGGGTAGGGTTCACAGATACGCAGTATTTT.

This chain connects TRBV6-6 to TRBJ1-5; the match to TRBD1 covers 7 bases. CDR1 and CDR2 (germline): MNHNY, SVGAGI (reference sequence). J lost 5 bases, V lost 3 bases, and 7 bases had no gene match. The CDR3 length is 15 residues. The CDR3 DNA sequence: TGTGCCAGCAGTTATTCCGGACAGGACGATCAGCCCCAGCATTTT. It yields the protein CASSYSGQDDQPQHF.

This clone was seen a handful of times. This chain joins TRBV13 and TRBJ1-1, with 7 bases lining up with TRBD1. CDR3 length: 13 residues. CDR1 is PRHDT, CDR2 FYEKMQ, per germline (reference sequence). J gave up 5 bases and V 5 bases, and 5 bases lay outside the gene matches. Here the CDR3 DNA reads TGTGCCAGCAGCCTCACAGGGGATACTGAAGCTTTCTTT. As protein: CASSLTGDTEAFF.

This chain connects TRBV5-4 to TRBJ1-4, with 8 bases matching TRBD1. Losses at the gene ends were 3 bases for V and 3 bases for J; bases not matched to a gene: 7. The CDR3 contains 16 residues. Germline loops: CDR1 SGHNT, CDR2 YYREEE (reference sequence). As DNA, the CDR3 is TGTGCCAGCAGCTCGACAGGGGAAGGGGCTAATGAAAAACTGTTTTTT. It codes for CASSSTGEGANEKLFF.

This rearrangement joins TRBV6-1 to TRBJ1-2, with 9 bases that match TRBD1. The V segment lost 10 bases and the J segment 4 bases; nucleotides outside the gene matches: 7. This CDR3 contains 13 residues. CDR1 is MNHNS and CDR2 is SASEGT in the germline V gene. The DNA for the CDR3 is TGTGCCATCGCGGACAGGGGTACCTATGGCTACACCTTC. Protein: CAIADRGTYGYTF.

This sequence joins TRBV27 and TRBJ2-7; D is perhaps TRBD2 (5 bases). The CDR3 loop spans 15 amino acids. The ends were cut back, 3 bases at V and 3 bases at J, with 15 bases in the middle. Per the germline V gene, CDR1 is MNHEY and CDR2 is SMNVEV (reference sequence). Written as DNA, the CDR3 is TGTGCCAGCAGTTTGCGGACGGAGGAGGTCTACGAGCAGTACGTC. Translation gives CASSLRTEEVYEQYV.

V usage is TRBV6-5 and J usage is TRBJ2-1, with 7 bases fitting TRBD1. From germline, CDR1 is MNHEY and CDR2 SVGAGI. Trimming took 0 bases from V and 15 from J; bases not matched to a gene: 8. This CDR3 spans 13 amino acids. The CDR3 loop reads CASSYSRQGWWFF. CDR3 in DNA: TGTGCCAGCAGTTACTCACGACAGGGATGGTGGTTCTTC.